This TCR beta chain stems from a study of blood T cell repertoires in COVID-19. Study-wide background: In each case, the material was cDNA or gDNA derived from T cells, B-cell-depleted T cells, or PBMCs.

Per the study methods: Scientists estimated how many nucleated cells there were by amplifying reference gene primers. TCRdb's copy holds only in-frame clones and misses some; the assay was immunoSEQ multiplex PCR. From that table come the V and J calls and clone size; the DNA was used to work out D and trimming. In the table there are roughly 99,000 clones, about 89% of which are singletons. The receptor's source is a man in his forties or fifties with active or convalescent COVID-19. Input material: peripheral blood.

The CDR3 DNA reads TGTGCCAGCAGTTCCTCAGACAGACTCTATAGCACAGATACGCAGTATTTT. This gives the protein CASSSSDRLYSTDTQYF. V gene TRBV28 combines with J gene TRBJ2-3; tentative D call: TRBD1 (5 bases). The germline V and J ends were trimmed by 4 bases and 0 bases, with 17 bases remaining between them. This CDR3 spans 17 amino acids. Germline loops: CDR1 MDHEN, CDR2 SYDVKM.